Following are 31 T cell receptor beta chains from one sample sequenced in a study of STAT5B mutations in CD4+ large granular lymphocyte leukemia. Assay used: immunoSEQ multiplex PCR; TCRdb lists only in-frame clones, some missing. The table records 25,000 to 35,000 clones, approximately 69% of them present only once. The sample taken for sequencing was CD4+ T cells from blood buffy coats. These receptors were taken from a human donor in good health.

This clone showed up just once. The chain joins TRBV2 to TRBJ1-2, with D possibly being TRBD1 (6 bases). Germline lookup yields CDR1 SNHLY and CDR2 FYNNEI. The CDR3 extends over 13 amino acids. V gave up 7 bases and J gave up 2 bases, with 11 bases separating them. The CDR3 DNA is TGTGCCAGCACCTGGACAGTAAACTATGGCTACACCTTC. The encoded protein is CASTWTVNYGYTF.

This chain connects TRBV27 to TRBJ2-5; D is possibly TRBD2 (7 bases). The CDR3 contains 16 residues. Germline CDR1 reads MNHEY; CDR2 reads SMNVEV (reference sequence). Trimming took off 5 bases at V and 5 bases at J, with 21 bases between the two ends. The DNA for the CDR3 is TGTGCCAGCAGTGCCCCTAATCGGGGGGCACGGGAGACCCAGTACTTC. The encoded protein is CASSAPNRGARETQYF.

The gene calls are TRBV18 and TRBJ2-2; unclear D gene. CDR1 is KGHSH and CDR2 is LQKENI in the germline V gene. The V gene lost 0 bases and the J gene lost 0 bases, with 8 bases spanning the gap. The CDR3 consists of 16 residues. The CDR3 here is CASSPPSATNTGELFF. The CDR3 nucleotides read TGTGCCAGCTCACCACCGAGCGCGACGAACACCGGGGAGCTGTTTTTT.

The rearrangement links TRBV30 to TRBJ2-3; TRBD2 matches at 8 bases. There are 14 residues in the CDR3. The V and J ends lost 0 bases and 4 bases, in that order; junction bases with no gene match: 3. CDR1 is GTSNPN, CDR2 SVGIG, per germline (reference sequence). The CDR3 here is CAWSVAGASDTQYF. For the CDR3, the DNA is TGTGCCTGGAGTGTAGCGGGAGCATCAGATACGCAGTATTTT.

The chain employs TRBV11-2 and TRBJ2-1; TRBD1 aligns across 7 bases. CDR1 is SGHAT, CDR2 FQNNGV, per germline. CDR3 length: 16 amino acids. The V gene end was trimmed by 1 base and the J gene end by 4 bases; junction bases not matched to a gene: 7. The CDR3 nucleotides are TGTGCCAGCAGCTTAGTGGCAGGGGGTGATTACAATGAGCAGTTCTTC. Translation: CASSLVAGGDYNEQFF.

V is TRBV15 and J is TRBJ2-2, with a tentative D call TRBD2 (6 bases). Trimming left V 0 bases short and J 1 base short, with 6 bases between. The CDR3 runs to 15 residues. The germline gives CDR1 LNHNV, CDR2 YYDKDF (reference sequence). The CDR3 DNA is TGTGCCACCAGCAGAGATAGCGGGAACACCGGGGAGCTGTTTTTT. It is translated as CATSRDSGNTGELFF.

The chain recombines TRBV6-5 with TRBJ1-6, with 9 bases aligning to TRBD1. J gave up 7 bases and V 2 bases, and 6 bases lay outside the gene matches. Germline CDR1 and CDR2: MNHEY and SVGAGI. This CDR3 contains 16 residues. CDR3 in amino acids: CASSYPVGTGNSPLHF. The CDR3 DNA reads TGTGCCAGCAGTTACCCCGTTGGGACAGGGAATTCACCCCTCCACTTT.

The V and J genes are TRBV7-2 and TRBJ1-1; no clear D gene. Germline V gives CDR1 SGHTA, CDR2 FQGNSA. Between the trimmed V and J ends, which lost 3 bases and 6 bases, there was a span of 14 bases. CDR3 length: 14 amino acids. The CDR3 here is CASSFQRSSAEAFF. In DNA form, the CDR3 reads TGTGCCAGCAGCTTCCAGAGGTCGTCCGCTGAAGCTTTCTTT.

The rearrangement links TRBV7-8 to TRBJ2-2; D is undetermined. This CDR3 spans 14 amino acids. Germline V CDR1 and CDR2: SGHVS, FQNEAQ. With 2 bases removed from V and 8 bases from J, the gap between germline ends came to 12 bases. This chain's CDR3 is CASSLSPRGGELFF. CDR3 nucleotides: TGTGCCAGCAGCTTATCCCCAAGAGGTGGGGAGCTGTTTTTT.

The rearrangement links TRBV7-2 to TRBJ1-2; D not certain. Per germline, CDR1 SGHTA and CDR2 FQGNSA. The CDR3 is 16 residues long. V lost 2 bases and J 8 bases, leaving 21 bases between the germline ends. The DNA for the CDR3 is TGTGCCAGCAGCTTACTCCCGAACCTATTACTCGAAGGCTACACCTTC. It encodes CASSLLPNLLLEGYTF.

The V and J genes are TRBV7-2 and TRBJ1-1; unclear D gene. Looked up from germline, CDR1 is SGHTA and CDR2 is FQGNSA. Trimming removed 2 bases at V and 2 bases at J, with 9 bases between. CDR3 length: 14 amino acids. CDR3 loop: CASSLLGRNTEAFF. For the CDR3, the DNA is TGTGCCAGCAGCTTATTGGGCAGAAACACTGAAGCTTTCTTT.

About this clone itself: The germline gene is not matched at one end of the junction; a read error may be the cause. The CDR3 spells CASSEGTVYIQYF. Written as DNA, the CDR3 is TGTGCCAGCAGCGAAGGGACAGTATACATTCAGTACTTC. This chain links TRBV2 with TRBJ2-4, with 7 bases that match TRBD1. The CDR3 has 13 residues. The germline V gene encodes CDR1 SNHLY and CDR2 FYNNEI.

This clone was observed once. The rearrangement links TRBV5-1 to TRBJ1-3, with D perhaps TRBD1 (5 bases). This CDR3 has 15 amino acids. V lost 4 bases, J lost 4 bases, and 15 bases lay in between. The V gene's germline CDR1 is SGHRS and CDR2 YFSETQ. This chain's CDR3 is CASSTQPTEGNTIYF. The DNA for the CDR3 is TGCGCCAGCAGCACACAACCGACAGAGGGAAACACCATATATTTT.

This clone was counted only a few times. The J gene is TRBJ1-2, the V gene TRBV5-1, with a tentative D call TRBD1 (6 bases). Trimming shortened V by 7 bases and J by 2 bases, and 27 bases separated the two germline ends. Looked up from germline, CDR1 is SGHRS and CDR2 is YFSETQ. CDR3 length: 18 amino acids. CDR3 DNA sequence: TGCGCCAGCTCCCGGGGGCGGGACAAGGGGCCCGCAAACTATGGCTACACCTTC. It translates to CASSRGRDKGPANYGYTF. The whole variable domain, remainder taken from reference TRBV5-1 and TRBJ1-2, is KAGVTQTPRYLIKTRGQQVTLSCSPISGHRSVSWYQQTPGQGLQFLFEYFSETQRNKGNFPGRFSGRQFSNSRSEMNVSTLELGDSALYLCASSRGRDKGPANYGYTFGSGTRLTVV.

Only a few counts were recorded for this clone. This rearrangement joins TRBV10-3 to TRBJ2-3, with D unclear. Germline V CDR1 and CDR2: ENHRY, SYGVKD. Trimming pared 8 bases from V and 4 bases from J, leaving 7 bases between. The CDR3 sequence is 11 residues long. The CDR3 region is CAIAAADTQYF. CDR3 in DNA: TGTGCCATCGCCGCGGCAGATACGCAGTATTTT.

This clone was seen more than once but under ten times. The rearrangement joins TRBV2 to TRBJ1-3; D is uncertain. The germline gives CDR1 SNHLY, CDR2 FYNNEI. This CDR3 contains 14 residues. The V end lost 6 bases, the J end lost 4 bases, and 13 bases lay between the germline ends. CDR3 bases: TGTGCCAGCAGGGTACACTCGGGAGGAAACACCATATATTTT. Its protein is CASRVHSGGNTIYF.

J is TRBJ2-2 and V is TRBV25-1; TRBD1 aligns across 8 bases. Germline V lookup: CDR1 MGHDK, CDR2 SYGVNS. The V segment lost 0 bases and the J segment 2 bases; nucleotides outside the gene matches: 2. The CDR3 is 16 residues long. CDR3 coding DNA: TGTGCCAGCAGTGAATATGACAGGGGTAACACCGGGGAGCTGTTTTTT. The encoded protein is CASSEYDRGNTGELFF.

V gene TRBV13 combines with J gene TRBJ1-4; possible D gene TRBD1, 6 bases. V lost 4 bases, J lost 8 bases, and 20 bases lay in between. CDR3 length equals 16 residues. In germline, CDR1 is PRHDT, CDR2 FYEKMQ (reference sequence). The CDR3 sequence is CASSSFRTTGDEKLFF. CDR3 nucleotide sequence: TGTGCCAGCAGCTCCTTCCGGACGACAGGAGACGAAAAACTGTTTTTT.

The V call is TRBV28, the J call TRBJ1-3, with 8 bases that match TRBD1. This CDR3 has 18 amino acids. V lost 5 bases, J lost 3 bases, and 15 bases stayed unmatched. The germline V gene has CDR1 MDHEN and CDR2 SYDVKM. The CDR3 reads CASSQNPSGQGDGNTIYF. DNA of the CDR3: TGTGCCAGCAGTCAAAACCCCTCAGGACAGGGCGATGGAAACACCATATATTTT.

The chain employs TRBV5-1 and TRBJ2-5; tentative D call: TRBD1 (6 bases). V was trimmed by 2 bases and J by 5 bases, leaving 10 bases between them. The CDR3 length is 13 residues. Per the germline V gene, CDR1 is SGHRS and CDR2 is YFSETQ. CDR3 DNA sequence: TGCGCCAGCAGCTTTGGGGGCGTCGAGACCCAGTACTTC. It translates to CASSFGGVETQYF. Full variable domain (remainder filled in from reference TRBV5-1 and TRBJ2-5): KAGVTQTPRYLIKTRGQQVTLSCSPISGHRSVSWYQQTPGQGLQFLFEYFSETQRNKGNFPGRFSGRQFSNSRSEMNVSTLELGDSALYLCASSFGGVETQYFGPGTRLLVL.

A remark on this clone: An end of the junction does not agree with germline; a read error may underlie this. The rearrangement links TRBV9 to TRBJ1-2; 7 bases line up with TRBD1. This CDR3 comprises 15 residues. Looked up from germline, CDR1 is SGDLS and CDR2 is YYNGEE. The CDR3 bases are TGTGCCGGCAGCTCTTATCGACAGGGTCGGGGAGGCTACACCTTC. This encodes CAGSSYRQGRGGYTF.

The V and J genes are TRBV4-1 and TRBJ2-6; a weak D match, TRBD2 (6 bases). The CDR3 runs 14 residues. Germline assignment: CDR1 MGHRA and CDR2 YSYEKL. The V and J ends lost 4 bases and 4 bases respectively, with 8 bases between them. The CDR3, as DNA: TGCGCCAGCAGCCCGGGGGACGGGGCCAACGTCCTGACTTTC. Translated, it gives CASSPGDGANVLTF.

The chain has TRBV7-2 and TRBJ2-7; D gene uncertain. The CDR3 is 14 residues long. V lost 2 bases and J lost 3, with 11 bases in between. Germline values: CDR1 SGHTA, CDR2 FQGNSA. In DNA, the CDR3 is TGTGCCAGCAGCTTACAGGCTGCCGTCTACGAGCAGTACGTC. Its translation: CASSLQAAVYEQYV.

The genes are TRBV19 and TRBJ2-5; TRBD2 matches at 8 bases. Per the germline V gene, CDR1 is LNHDA and CDR2 is SQIVND (reference sequence). Trimming took 6 bases from V and 7 from J; bases not matched to a gene: 10. The CDR3 is 14 residues long. CDR3 nucleotide sequence: TGTGCCAGTAGGGCGATAGCGGGATCGGGGACCCAGTACTTC. Translating gives CASRAIAGSGTQYF. Supplemented by reference TRBV19 and TRBJ2-5, the full variable domain reads DGGITQSPKYLFRKEGQNVTLSCEQNLNHDAMYWYRQDPGQGLRLIYYSQIVNDFQKGDIAEGYSVSREKKESFPLTVTSAQKNPTAFYLCASRAIAGSGTQYFGPGTRLLVL.

V usage is TRBV6-5 and J usage is TRBJ2-3, with 9 bases that match TRBD1. V was clipped by 4 bases and J by 2 bases; unmatched bases: 7. Germline lookup yields CDR1 MNHEY and CDR2 SVGAGI. The CDR3 length is 16 residues. CDR3: CASSSRDREYTDTQYF. The DNA of the CDR3 is TGTGCCAGCAGTTCGAGGGACAGGGAGTACACAGATACGCAGTATTTT.

The V and J genes are TRBV5-1 and TRBJ2-3, with D maybe TRBD1 (6 bases). The CDR3 consists of 14 residues. Trimming removed 3 bases at V and 0 bases at J, with 8 bases between. In germline, CDR1 is SGHRS, CDR2 YFSETQ. The CDR3 DNA follows: TGCGCCAGCAGCTCTGACAGGAGCACAGATACGCAGTATTTT. Protein sequence: CASSSDRSTDTQYF.

The V and J genes are TRBV2 and TRBJ1-2; tentatively, D is TRBD1 (5 bases). The length of the CDR3 is 13 residues. V was trimmed by 3 bases and J by 1 base, leaving 6 bases between them. Germline loops: CDR1 SNHLY, CDR2 FYNNEI. The CDR3 sequence is CASSEGVNYGYTF. The CDR3 bases are TGTGCCAGCAGTGAGGGGGTTAACTATGGCTACACCTTC.

The chain's CDR3 is CASSLQGGGSGNTIYF. The CDR3 DNA reads TGTGCCAGCAGCCTACAGGGTGGGGGGTCAGGAAACACCATATATTTT. V gene TRBV7-2 combines with J gene TRBJ1-3; tentative D call: TRBD1 (6 bases). Trimming stripped 5 bases from V and 4 bases from J, with 18 bases between. The CDR3 runs to 16 residues. Germline V gene lookup returns CDR1 SGHTA and CDR2 FQGNSA.

V and J are TRBV5-1 and TRBJ2-1, with D uncertain. The CDR3 length is 12 residues. The germline gives CDR1 SGHRS, CDR2 YFSETQ. Trimming removed 1 base at V and 10 bases at J, with 9 bases between. The CDR3 coding sequence is TGCGCCAGCAGCTTGTCAGATGGCGAGCAGTTCTTC. Its translation is CASSLSDGEQFF.

DNA of the CDR3: TGTGCCAGCAAATTGGGGGGGCGCAATCAGCCCCAGCATTTT. This encodes CASKLGGRNQPQHF. The chain carries TRBV2 and TRBJ1-5; D is perhaps TRBD1 (6 bases). V was cut by 7 bases and J by 2 bases, with 12 bases left in between. Per germline, CDR1 SNHLY and CDR2 FYNNEI. The CDR3 sequence is 14 residues long.

This clone was picked up a small number of times. The chain uses TRBV7-9 and TRBJ2-1; no clear D gene. V lost 3 bases and J 1 base, leaving 7 bases between the germline ends. Germline CDR1 and CDR2: SEHNR and FQNEAQ (reference sequence). CDR3 size: 14 residues. The CDR3: CASSLDNSYNEQFF. In DNA, the CDR3 is TGTGCCAGCAGCTTGGATAATTCCTACAATGAGCAGTTCTTC. Together with reference TRBV7-9 and TRBJ2-1, the CDR3 gives the full variable domain: DTGVSQNPRHKITKRGQNVTFRCDPISEHNRLYWYRQTLGQGPEFLTYFQNEAQLEKSRLLSDRFSAERPKGSFSTLEIQRTEQGDSAMYLCASSLDNSYNEQFFGPGTRLTVL.